Following are 25 T cell receptor beta chains from one sample sequenced in a study of T-cell memory formation after mild COVID-19 (dated by TCRdb to the early 2020s). The library was obtained by 5' RACE. The data were produced on an Illumina NovaSeq 6000. TCRdb reanalyzed the raw reads on its own, using fastp at Q25 for trimming and MiXCR for clone calling, and kept in-frame beta chains. Rows with one shared CDR3 protein collapse into an entry with the most common genes and DNA. A total of about 290,000 distinct CDR3 sequences appear in this sample, roughly 15% of them only once. The top ten clonotypes cover 22% of the sample. Sequenced sample: PBMCs or a T cell subset sorted from them (not recorded which). These receptor sequences come from a man aged 18 to 29 who had mild COVID-19 (a few samples of this study predate the infection). The sample titles of this study are shuffled in the database, so cell type and time point are left out; the donor was told from shared clones.

In DNA form, the CDR3 reads TGTGCCAGCAGCACCGGGACAACTTTAGGGGTTTCGCAGTACTTC. Its protein is CASSTGTTLGVSQYF. The chain joins TRBV11-1 to TRBJ2-5; weak D call: TRBD1 (6 bases). The germline CDR1 and CDR2 sequences are SGHAT and FQDESV (reference sequence). The CDR3 totals 15 residues. V dropped 5 bases and J dropped 11 bases, with 24 bases sitting between them. Together with reference TRBV11-1 and TRBJ2-5, the CDR3 gives the full variable domain: EAEVAQSPRYKITEKSQAVAFWCDPISGHATLYWYRQILGQGPELLVQFQDESVVDDSQLPKDRFSAERLKGVDSTLKIQPAELGDSAMYLCASSTGTTLGVSQYFGPGTRLLVL.

This clonotype was recorded only once. The chain links TRBV7-2 to TRBJ2-3; 9 nucleotides align to TRBD2. This CDR3 has 14 residues. Looked up from germline, CDR1 is SGHTA and CDR2 is FQGNSA. Unmatched junction bases numbered 1, after V lost 5 bases and J lost 1 base. Here the CDR3 reads CASSTSGCTDTQYF. Here the CDR3 DNA reads TGTGCCAGCAGCACTAGCGGGTGCACAGATACGCAGTATTTT.

There are a few counts of this clonotype. The chain combines TRBV4-1 with TRBJ2-1; D is possibly TRBD1 or TRBD2 (6 bases each). Deletions cut 3 bases from V and 10 bases from J, with 13 bases between. Per germline, CDR1 MGHRA and CDR2 YSYEKL. The CDR3 has 13 amino acids. CDR3 nucleotide sequence: TGCGCCAGCAGCCACCCTGTCGGGGGCGAGCAGTTCTTC. Its translation: CASSHPVGGEQFF.

The gene calls are TRBV19 and TRBJ1-2; 12 bases match TRBD1. This CDR3 comprises 16 residues. Germline trimming cut 5 bases from V and 4 bases from J; bases unmatched to any gene: 8. Germline CDR1 is LNHDA and CDR2 is SQIVND (reference sequence). CDR3 loop: CASSVSGTGGTYGYTF. The CDR3 coding sequence is TGTGCCAGTAGTGTTTCTGGGACAGGGGGCACCTATGGCTACACCTTC.

This clonotype was detected a few times. CDR3 coding DNA: TGTGCCAGCAGTTCCAGGGGGGGGAGCGGCACTGAAGCTTTCTTT. Protein: CASSSRGGSGTEAFF. This chain joins TRBV12-3 or TRBV12-4 and TRBJ1-1, with 7 nucleotides matching TRBD1. This CDR3 contains 15 residues. After removal of 4 bases from V and 4 bases from J, the junction contained 9 bases not matched to a gene.

This clonotype was seen a handful of times. The CDR3: CASSAYRDLGDTQYF. CDR3 sequence (DNA): TGCGCCAGCAGTGCCTACCGGGACCTTGGAGATACGCAGTATTTT. The rearrangement links TRBV4-1 to TRBJ2-3; D assignment may be TRBD1 or TRBD2 (5 bases each). V was trimmed by 6 bases and J by 5 bases, leaving 18 bases between them. Germline CDR1 MGHRA, CDR2 YSYEKL. This CDR3 spans 15 amino acids.

The chain has TRBV7-2 and TRBJ1-6; D might be TRBD1 (6 bases). Germline V lookup: CDR1 SGHTA, CDR2 FQGNSA. V gave up 5 bases and J gave up 3 bases, with 11 bases separating them. The CDR3 runs 15 residues. CDR3 bases: TGTGCCAGCAGCCCGGACAGCAACTATAATTCACCCCTCCACTTT. Its protein product is CASSPDSNYNSPLHF.

This clonotype was counted only a few times. CDR3 coding DNA: TGTGCCACCTCGACGGGGGGGGCTAACTATGGCTACACCTTC. It translates to CATSTGGANYGYTF. The rearrangement joins TRBV12-3 or TRBV12-4 to TRBJ1-2; maybe TRBD1 (5 bases). The CDR3 runs 14 residues. Trimming shortened V by 10 bases and J by 0 bases, and 15 bases separated the two germline ends.

This clonotype was found a few times. The chain combines TRBV5-1 with TRBJ2-3, with D possibly being TRBD1 (5 bases). The V and J ends lost 3 bases and 2 bases respectively, with 10 bases between them. The CDR3 covers 14 residues. Germline V gives CDR1 SGHRS, CDR2 YFSETQ. The CDR3 DNA follows: TGCGCCAGCAGCTCCGACAGTGTCACAGATACGCAGTATTTT. The encoded protein is CASSSDSVTDTQYF.

This clonotype was seen a few times. J is TRBJ2-5 and V is TRBV15, with 8 positions matching TRBD2. The J segment lost 5 bases and the V segment lost 5 bases, leaving 16 bases of the junction unmatched. The CDR3 is 17 amino acids. Germline V gives CDR1 LNHNV, CDR2 YYDKDF (reference sequence). The CDR3: CATSRTPPGLVGETQYF. In DNA, the CDR3 is TGTGCCACCAGCCGCACACCCCCGGGACTAGTTGGCGAGACCCAGTACTTC.

The rearrangement uses TRBV5-6 and TRBJ2-7, with TRBD2 identical over 7 bases. Germline lookup yields CDR1 SGHDT and CDR2 YYEEEE. V was pared by 4 bases and J by 1 base, with 8 bases of the junction left unmatched. The length of the CDR3 is 15 residues. CDR3 nucleotide sequence: TGTGCCAGCAGCCATAGGGAGGGTTGGTCCTACGAGCAGTACGTC. This sequence encodes CASSHREGWSYEQYV.

This clonotype has just a few counts. The chain joins TRBV6-4 to TRBJ1-1, with D unresolved. Germline-derived CDR1 and CDR2 are MRHNA and SNTAGT. Trimming cost V 5 bases and J 7 bases, with 11 bases left between them. CDR3 size: 12 residues. The CDR3 nucleotides read TGTGCCAGCAGTTCCACGGGCGGTGAAGCTTTCTTT. It specifies CASSSTGGEAFF.

This clonotype was counted a few times. J is TRBJ2-3 and V is TRBV5-1; D assignment may be TRBD1 or TRBD2 (5 bases each). Trimming removed 0 bases from V and 1 base from J, with 12 bases in between. This CDR3 has 16 amino acids. The germline V gene encodes CDR1 SGHRS and CDR2 YFSETQ. CDR3 protein: CASSLGVRDRTDTQYF. CDR3 bases: TGCGCCAGCAGCTTGGGGGTCCGGGACCGCACAGATACGCAGTATTTT.

The V call is TRBV4-3, the J call TRBJ2-1; 10 positions match TRBD2. The CDR3 is 17 residues long. Germline values: CDR1 LGHNA, CDR2 YSLEER. V lost 3 bases and J lost 10; bases outside the gene matches: 15. Here the CDR3 DNA reads TGCGCCAGCAGCCAGGGGGTGTCGAGCGGGGGGGCTGAAGAGCAGTTCTTC. Its protein is CASSQGVSSGGAEEQFF.

This clonotype was counted between two and nine times. The rearrangement uses TRBV12-3 or TRBV12-4 and TRBJ1-4, with a tentative D call TRBD1 (5 bases). Trimming took off 4 bases at V and 4 bases at J, with 10 bases between the two ends. The CDR3 is made up of 14 amino acids. CDR3 bases: TGTGCCAGCAGTTCACAGGCGTTTAATGAAAAACTGTTTTTT. Translated: CASSSQAFNEKLFF.

The CDR3, as DNA: TGCGCCAGCAGCCAAGAGTCCGGGATTAGCGGCGCAGATACGCAGTATTTT. Translation gives CASSQESGISGADTQYF. The V call is TRBV4-1, the J call TRBJ2-3, with D possibly matching TRBD2 (6 bases). V shed 0 bases and J shed 4 bases, with 17 bases lying between them. CDR1 is MGHRA, CDR2 YSYEKL, per germline. The CDR3 spans 17 residues.

The chain is built from TRBV7-2 and TRBJ1-1; D uncertain. The length of the CDR3 is 13 residues. Looked up from germline, CDR1 is SGHTA and CDR2 is FQGNSA. With 5 bases removed from V and 1 base from J, the gap between germline ends came to 8 bases. CDR3 loop: CASSTPGNTEAFF. The DNA for the CDR3 is TGTGCCAGCAGCACCCCCGGGAACACTGAAGCTTTCTTT.

This clonotype was counted between two and nine times. The chain employs TRBV29-1 and TRBJ2-6; 7 bases agree with TRBD2. The CDR3 sequence is 16 residues long. Per the germline V gene, CDR1 is SQVTM and CDR2 is ANQGSEA. Germline trimming cut 4 bases from V and 0 bases from J; bases unmatched to any gene: 6. CDR3 in amino acids: CSVVGGTRSGANVLTF. The CDR3, as DNA: TGCAGCGTTGTCGGGGGGACCCGCTCTGGGGCCAACGTCCTGACTTTC.

This clonotype was detected many times. The rearrangement uses TRBV12-3 or TRBV12-4 and TRBJ1-6; D gene unclear. The CDR3 runs 14 residues. With 7 bases removed from V and 6 bases from J, the gap between germline ends came to 13 bases. CDR3 sequence (DNA): TGTGCCAGCAAACGGGAGGGATTTAATTCACCCCTCCACTTT. This sequence encodes CASKREGFNSPLHF.

In this sample, this clonotype turned up a few times. This chain connects TRBV6-5 to TRBJ1-2, with D unclear. V lost 4 bases and J 7 bases, leaving 19 bases between the germline ends. Germline loops: CDR1 MNHEY, CDR2 SVGAGI. The length of the CDR3 is 15 residues. The CDR3 coding sequence is TGTGCCAGCAGTTTCAAAGGGTACGCACCTACTGGCTACACCTTC. This sequence encodes CASSFKGYAPTGYTF.

A few counts support this clonotype. J is TRBJ2-5 and V is TRBV11-2; 15 bases align to TRBD2. This CDR3 has 16 residues. V was pared by 6 bases and J by 1 base, with 3 bases of the junction left unmatched. The germline V gene has CDR1 SGHAT and CDR2 FQNNGV. CDR3 in amino acids: CASSRGLAGGQETQYF. In DNA, the CDR3 is TGTGCCAGCAGTCGGGGACTAGCGGGGGGCCAAGAGACCCAGTACTTC.

There are a few counts of this clonotype. The chain links TRBV28 to TRBJ2-5, with D tentatively TRBD2 (5 bases). Trimming left V 6 bases short and J 11 bases short, with 16 bases between. The V gene's germline CDR1 is MDHEN and CDR2 SYDVKM. The length of the CDR3 is 12 residues. The CDR3 spells CASSEGVTVQYF. The CDR3 DNA reads as TGTGCCAGCAGCGAGGGAGTTACGGTTCAGTACTTC.

This sequence joins TRBV6-5 and TRBJ1-1; perhaps TRBD1 as D (5 bases). Germline values: CDR1 MNHEY, CDR2 SVGAGI. The CDR3 has 15 amino acids. The V and J ends lost 2 bases and 4 bases respectively, with 14 bases between them. The CDR3 DNA sequence: TGTGCCAGCAGTTACATGGACATAGGAACCACTGAAGCTTTCTTT. It codes for CASSYMDIGTTEAFF.

This clonotype was observed a few times. The chain has TRBV7-2 and TRBJ1-5; TRBD1 matches 10 bases. CDR1 is SGHTA, CDR2 FQGNSA, per germline. CDR3 length: 15 residues. V shed 7 bases, J shed 7 bases, and the junction held 10 bases outside the gene matches. The CDR3 is CASTLRTGGRQPQHF. In DNA, the CDR3 is TGTGCCAGCACCCTCAGGACAGGGGGAAGGCAGCCCCAGCATTTT.

The rearrangement uses TRBV18 and TRBJ2-7, with 9 bases matching TRBD1. The CDR3 has 14 amino acids. The V segment lost 2 bases and the J segment 5 bases; nucleotides outside the gene matches: 4. Germline V CDR1 and CDR2: KGHSH, LQKENI. The CDR3 is CASSPGTGPDEQYF. The CDR3 DNA reads TGTGCCAGCTCACCAGGGACAGGGCCGGACGAGCAGTACTTC.